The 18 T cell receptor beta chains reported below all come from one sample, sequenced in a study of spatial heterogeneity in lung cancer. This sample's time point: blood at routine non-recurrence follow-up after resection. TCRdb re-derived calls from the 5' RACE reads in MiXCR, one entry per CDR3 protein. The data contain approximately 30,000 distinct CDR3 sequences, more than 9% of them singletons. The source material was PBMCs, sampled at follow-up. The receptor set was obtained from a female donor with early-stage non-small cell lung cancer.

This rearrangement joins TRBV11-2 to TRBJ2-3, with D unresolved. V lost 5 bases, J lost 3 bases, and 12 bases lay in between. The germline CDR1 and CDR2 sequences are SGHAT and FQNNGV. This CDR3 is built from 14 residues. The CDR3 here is CASSPRPPTDTQYF. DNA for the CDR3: TGTGCCAGCAGCCCCCGCCCCCCAACAGATACGCAGTATTTT.

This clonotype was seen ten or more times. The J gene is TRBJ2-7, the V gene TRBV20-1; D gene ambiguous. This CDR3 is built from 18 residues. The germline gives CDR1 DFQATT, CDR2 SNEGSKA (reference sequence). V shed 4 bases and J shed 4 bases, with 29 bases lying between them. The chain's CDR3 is CSANPPKIRVQDYYEQYF. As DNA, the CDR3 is TGCAGTGCTAACCCCCCGAAGATTCGAGTCCAGGATTATTACGAGCAGTACTTC.

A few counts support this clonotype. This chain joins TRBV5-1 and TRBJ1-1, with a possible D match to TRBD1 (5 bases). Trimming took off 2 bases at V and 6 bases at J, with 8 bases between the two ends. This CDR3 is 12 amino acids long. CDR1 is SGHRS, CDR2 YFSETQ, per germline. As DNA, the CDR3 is TGCGCCAGCAGCTTTTCGGGGGCTGAAGCTTTCTTT. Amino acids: CASSFSGAEAFF.

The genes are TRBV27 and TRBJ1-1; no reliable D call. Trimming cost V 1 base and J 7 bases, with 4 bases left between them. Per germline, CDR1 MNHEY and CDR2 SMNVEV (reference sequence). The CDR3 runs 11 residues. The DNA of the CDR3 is TGTGCCAGCAGTTTATATCTTGAAGCTTTCTTT. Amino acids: CASSLYLEAFF.

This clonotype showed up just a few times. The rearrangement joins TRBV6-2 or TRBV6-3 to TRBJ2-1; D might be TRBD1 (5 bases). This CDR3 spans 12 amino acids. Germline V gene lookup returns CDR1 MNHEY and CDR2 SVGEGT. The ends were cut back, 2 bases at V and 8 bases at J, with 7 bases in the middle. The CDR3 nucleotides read TGTGCCAGCAGTTACGGCAGGGATGAGCAGTTCTTC. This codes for CASSYGRDEQFF.

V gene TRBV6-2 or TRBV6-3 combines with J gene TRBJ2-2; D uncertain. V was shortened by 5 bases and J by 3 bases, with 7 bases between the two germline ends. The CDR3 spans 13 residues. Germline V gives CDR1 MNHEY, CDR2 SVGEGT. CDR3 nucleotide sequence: TGTGCCAGCAGTGACACAGACACCGGGGAGCTGTTTTTT. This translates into CASSDTDTGELFF.

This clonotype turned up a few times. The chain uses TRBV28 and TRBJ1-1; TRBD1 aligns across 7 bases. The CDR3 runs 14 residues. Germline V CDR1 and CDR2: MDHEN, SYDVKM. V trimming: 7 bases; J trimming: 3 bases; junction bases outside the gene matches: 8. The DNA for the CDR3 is TGTGCCAGCACCCCTACAGGGGCATACACTGAAGCTTTCTTT. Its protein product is CASTPTGAYTEAFF.

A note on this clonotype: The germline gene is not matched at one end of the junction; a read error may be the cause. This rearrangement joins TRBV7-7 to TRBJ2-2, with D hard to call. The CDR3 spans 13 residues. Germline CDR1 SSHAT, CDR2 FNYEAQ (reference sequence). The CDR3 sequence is CASSLVAEGELFF. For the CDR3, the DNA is TGTGCTAGCAGCTTAGTAGCTGAAGGGGAGCTGTTTTTT.

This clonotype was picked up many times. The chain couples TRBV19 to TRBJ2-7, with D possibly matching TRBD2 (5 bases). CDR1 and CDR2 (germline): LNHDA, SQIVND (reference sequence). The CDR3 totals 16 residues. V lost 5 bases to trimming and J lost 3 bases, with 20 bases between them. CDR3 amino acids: CASSRSTGSINYEQYF. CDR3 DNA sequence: TGTGCCAGTAGTCGGTCTACGGGATCCATCAACTACGAGCAGTACTTC.

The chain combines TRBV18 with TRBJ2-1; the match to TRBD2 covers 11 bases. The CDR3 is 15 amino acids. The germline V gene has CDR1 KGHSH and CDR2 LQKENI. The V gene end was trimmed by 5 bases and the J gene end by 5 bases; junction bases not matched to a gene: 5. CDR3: CASSSTSGGNNEQFF. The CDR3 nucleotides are TGTGCCAGCTCATCCACTAGCGGGGGCAACAATGAGCAGTTCTTC.

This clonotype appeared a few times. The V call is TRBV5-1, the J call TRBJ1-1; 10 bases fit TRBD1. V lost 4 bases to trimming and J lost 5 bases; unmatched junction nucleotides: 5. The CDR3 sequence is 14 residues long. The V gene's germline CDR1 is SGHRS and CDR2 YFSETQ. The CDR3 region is CASSTDRGNTEAFF. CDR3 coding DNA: TGCGCCAGCAGCACGGACAGGGGGAATACTGAAGCTTTCTTT.

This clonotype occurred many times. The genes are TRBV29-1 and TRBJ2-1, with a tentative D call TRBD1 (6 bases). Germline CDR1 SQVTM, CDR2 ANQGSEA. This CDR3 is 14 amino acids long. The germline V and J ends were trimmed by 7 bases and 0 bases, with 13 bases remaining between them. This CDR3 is CSAGDGNSYNEQFF. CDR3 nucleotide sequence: TGCAGCGCAGGGGACGGGAACTCCTACAATGAGCAGTTCTTC.

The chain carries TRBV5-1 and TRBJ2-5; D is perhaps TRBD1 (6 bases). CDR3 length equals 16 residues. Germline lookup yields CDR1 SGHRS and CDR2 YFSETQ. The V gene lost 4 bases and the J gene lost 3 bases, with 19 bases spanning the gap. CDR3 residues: CASSEVHRVSEETQYF. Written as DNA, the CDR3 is TGCGCCAGCAGCGAAGTACACAGGGTTTCAGAAGAGACCCAGTACTTC.

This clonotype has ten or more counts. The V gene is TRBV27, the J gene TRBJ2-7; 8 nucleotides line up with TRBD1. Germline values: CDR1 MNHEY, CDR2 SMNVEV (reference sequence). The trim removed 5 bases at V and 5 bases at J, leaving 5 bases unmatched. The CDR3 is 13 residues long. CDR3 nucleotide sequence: TGTGCCAGCAGTCTAGGACAGGGCAACGAGCAGTACTTC. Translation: CASSLGQGNEQYF.

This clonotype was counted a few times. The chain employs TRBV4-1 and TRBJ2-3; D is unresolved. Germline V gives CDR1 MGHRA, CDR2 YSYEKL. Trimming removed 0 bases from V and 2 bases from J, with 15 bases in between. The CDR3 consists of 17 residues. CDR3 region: CASSQEYRVSPTDTQYF. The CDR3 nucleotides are TGCGCCAGCAGCCAAGAATATCGGGTTTCTCCCACAGATACGCAGTATTTT.

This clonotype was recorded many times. CDR3 nucleotides: TGTGCCAGCAGTGGGGACAGCAATGAGCAGTTCTTC. It translates to CASSGDSNEQFF. The chain has TRBV28 and TRBJ2-1, with 7 bases lining up with TRBD1. CDR3 length equals 12 residues. After removal of 5 bases from V and 6 bases from J, the junction contained 1 base not matched to a gene. CDR1 and CDR2 from the germline V gene are MDHEN and SYDVKM. The variable domain in full, with the rest retrieved from reference TRBV28 and TRBJ2-1, is DVKVTQSSRYLVKRTGEKVFLECVQDMDHENMFWYRQDPGLGLRLIYFSYDVKMKEKGDIPEGYSVSREKKERFSLILESASTNQTSMYLCASSGDSNEQFFGPGTRLTVL.

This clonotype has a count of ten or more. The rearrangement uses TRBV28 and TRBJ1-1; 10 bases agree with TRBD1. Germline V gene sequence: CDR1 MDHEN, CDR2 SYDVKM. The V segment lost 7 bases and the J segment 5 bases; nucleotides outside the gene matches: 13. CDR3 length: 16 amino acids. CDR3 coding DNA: TGTGCCAGCACCTCCTATGGGGACAGGGGTCGGACTGAAGCTTTCTTT. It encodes CASTSYGDRGRTEAFF.

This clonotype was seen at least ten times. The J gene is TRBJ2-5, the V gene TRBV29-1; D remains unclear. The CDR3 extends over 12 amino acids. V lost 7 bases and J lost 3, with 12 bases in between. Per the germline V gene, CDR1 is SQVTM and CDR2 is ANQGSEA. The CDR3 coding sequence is TGCAGCGGGCAGGCAAACGAAGAGACCCAGTACTTC. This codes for CSGQANEETQYF.